This T cell receptor (beta chain) was captured by sequencing in a study of cytomegalovirus exposure and HLA in healthy donors. Study-wide results and limits: Cytomegalovirus association was listed for 164 TCR beta chains. Apparent HLA restriction characterized most CMV-associated TCR beta chains in a later analysis.

Primers for the PCR totalled 60 Vbeta and 13 Jbeta. The protocol was immunoSEQ multiplex PCR, while the TCRdb copy is restricted to in-frame clones and leaves out a portion. The sample shows about 140,000 clones, 76% of them seen only once. As concerns this clone: As yet, its antigen is unknown.

Germline CDR1 is SGHTA and CDR2 is FQGNSA. CDR3 length equals 17 residues. V shed 1 base, J shed 1 base, and the junction held 8 bases outside the gene matches. The sample taken for sequencing was PBMCs. The chain carries TRBV7-2 and TRBJ2-3; 7 bases are shared with TRBD2. This sequence originates from a man in his late teens or twenties in good health and CMV-seronegative. CDR3 in amino acids: CASSLGGSGPRTDTQYF. CDR3 bases: TGTGCCAGCAGCTTAGGCGGTAGCGGGCCCCGCACAGATACGCAGTATTTT.